These T cell receptor beta chains were read from a single sample in a study of regulatory and conventional T cells in RAG deficiency. The data were produced by immunoSEQ multiplex PCR, yet TCRdb's version contains in-frame clones alone and is incomplete. This sample has roughly 30,000 clones; approximately 96% occur once, and the top ten carry roughly 0.32%. The same data also contributed to another study, on regulatory T cells.

Sequencing was carried out using CD25- CD4+ T cells sorted from blood. All receptors derive from a human donor in good health. CDR3s leave out the opening cysteine and the closing phenylalanine or tryptophan.

CDR3 protein,V gene
ASTTVANTEAF,TRBV4-1
ASSGSLAGGLTDTQY,TRBV5-4
ASSFGAETQY,TRBV5-6
ASSAGTSGSYEQY,TRBV25-1
ASSLDYSEQY,TRBV11-3
ASSLGDRGAGELF,TRBV19
ASSLFSAGVTGELF,TRBV7-6
ASSLVGLAETYEQY,TRBV7-2
ASSPRTGTYNEQF,TRBV4-1
ASSHQGGRTGELF,TRBV7-8
ASSPDRRGWYGYT,TRBV27
ASSLRSGGPGNIQY,TRBV5-1
ASSYIRVASGELF,TRBV6-5
ASKRSPNTGELF,TRBV4-2
ASNAAGGTDTQY,TRBV6-1
ASSLGGNTEAF,TRBV5-1
ASHNSGYGYT,TRBV5-6
ASRGGKGINSPLH,TRBV6-5
ASSPQLAGGSTDTQY,TRBV18
ASSVAGTGEPYEQY,TRBV9
ASSSPLGGGTDTQY,TRBV7-2
ASSLKAGGTDTQY,TRBV7-3
ASSLDRGDGYT,TRBV6-6
ASSPQRSGGDSGNTIY,TRBV18
ASSPDRGMNTEAF,TRBV18
ASSQDPVKDTQY,TRBV4-2
ASSYSTGGPGNTIY,TRBV6-5
ASSPRQGAGYEQY,TRBV5-1
ASRGTPWANYGYT,TRBV6-1
SATLVEAF,TRBV20-1
ASSLARGQGRLYT,TRBV7-8
ASSPGQDVNSNQPQH,TRBV18
ASSIEPLAGGPSTGELF,TRBV19
ASSLWSRGQETQY,TRBV28
ACSRQGGEAF,TRBV30
ASSPGTGGFTDTQY,TRBV5-1
ASSLEGATGYNEQF,TRBV5-6
ASSLGQGELF,TRBV5-1
AWSVLSYEQY,TRBV30
ASSQGPVPGGTEAF,TRBV4-3
ASSLDPITGINIQY,TRBV11-1
AWSTGGLQPQH,TRBV30
ASSIATGSGDTQY,TRBV19
ASSRTGNTEAF,TRBV6-1
ASSLSMRGGQNGELF,TRBV11-2
ASSEARNRGSYEQY,TRBV6-1
ASSYSRTPGPGELF,TRBV6-5
ASSLGGSAYGYT,TRBV5-6